This passage covers 23 T cell receptor beta chains from one sample sequenced in a study of blood T cell repertoires in COVID-19. Profiling relied on immunoSEQ multiplex PCR, and the TCRdb table lists in-frame clones only, not all of them. The sample has some 200,000 clones; 75% to 85% are singletons. What was sequenced was peripheral blood. The source of these receptors is a woman aged 65 to 85 with COVID-19, enrolled during active disease.

The chain recombines TRBV10-3 with TRBJ2-2; 8 nucleotides line up with TRBD1. This CDR3 has 15 amino acids. Germline values: CDR1 ENHRY, CDR2 SYGVKD. The J segment lost 7 bases and the V segment lost 6 bases, leaving 10 bases of the junction unmatched. The CDR3 coding sequence is TGTGCCATCAGGCGGACAGGGATCGAGAACGGGGAGCTGTTTTTT. Its protein product is CAIRRTGIENGELFF.

This chain connects TRBV3-1 (or the pseudogene TRBV3-2) to TRBJ1-1; D not certain. This CDR3 is 16 amino acids long. Per germline, CDR1 LGHDT and CDR2 YNNKEL (reference sequence). V gave up 4 bases and J gave up 5 bases, with 20 bases separating them. The CDR3 nucleotides read TGTGCCAGCAGCCCTAGGAGGCGAACCCCGGCAACTGAAGCTTTCTTT. Translated: CASSPRRRTPATEAFF.

The table lists this clone with a few counts. The J gene is TRBJ1-2, the V gene TRBV6-2 or TRBV6-3, with D possibly matching TRBD1 (5 bases). Per the germline V gene, CDR1 is MNHEY and CDR2 is SVGEGT. CDR3 length: 15 residues. V lost 6 bases and J 4 bases, leaving 18 bases between the germline ends. The CDR3 loop is CASSQRGGPLYGYTF. DNA of the CDR3: TGTGCCAGCAGCCAACGGGGGGGACCGCTCTATGGCTACACCTTC.

The V and J genes are TRBV19 and TRBJ1-1; D is possibly TRBD1 (6 bases). This CDR3 has 15 amino acids. The ends were cut back, 6 bases at V and 5 bases at J, with 19 bases in the middle. The germline CDR1 and CDR2 sequences are LNHDA and SQIVND (reference sequence). This CDR3 reads CASSKRGTGGTEAFF. The CDR3 DNA reads as TGTGCCAGTAGCAAAAGGGGGACCGGCGGGACTGAAGCTTTCTTT.

J is TRBJ2-2 and V is TRBV7-3; 8 bases align to TRBD1. Germline assignment: CDR1 SGHTA and CDR2 FQGTGA. This CDR3 comprises 17 residues. V lost 1 base and J lost 6; bases outside the gene matches: 10. CDR3 DNA sequence: TGTGCCAGCAGCTTAAGGGGTGGACAGGGACGGTCCGGGGAGCTGTTTTTT. Translation gives CASSLRGGQGRSGELFF.

This chain links TRBV5-1 with TRBJ1-5, with TRBD1 as a possible D gene (5 bases). V was shortened by 2 bases and J by 1 base, with 10 bases between the two germline ends. The CDR3 runs to 15 residues. Per the germline V gene, CDR1 is SGHRS and CDR2 is YFSETQ. CDR3 sequence reads: CASSFIPGSNQPQHF. The CDR3, as DNA: TGCGCCAGCAGCTTTATCCCAGGGAGCAATCAGCCCCAGCATTTT.

The chain joins TRBV7-6 to TRBJ1-4; tentative D call: TRBD1 (5 bases). The germline CDR1 and CDR2 sequences are SGHVS and FNYEAQ. The CDR3 runs 15 residues. V was pared by 5 bases and J by 3 bases, with 13 bases between. The DNA of the CDR3 is TGTGCCAGCAGCCCCTCGGGGGGGGCTAATGAAAAACTGTTTTTT. Translating gives CASSPSGGANEKLFF.

This chain uses TRBV30 with TRBJ2-6, with D maybe TRBD2 (7 bases). V shed 0 bases and J shed 3 bases, with 18 bases lying between them. The CDR3 totals 18 residues. CDR1 and CDR2 (germline): GTSNPN, SVGIG (reference sequence). In DNA form, the CDR3 reads TGTGCCTGGAGTGTACAAAGGGGGGGGCCCTTTGGGGCCAACGTCCTGACTTTC. This encodes CAWSVQRGGPFGANVLTF.

V and J are TRBV28 and TRBJ2-7; 11 bases agree with TRBD1. The CDR3 has 15 amino acids. Looked up from germline, CDR1 is MDHEN and CDR2 is SYDVKM. With V trimmed by 6 bases and J by 3 bases, 7 bases remained unmatched. The CDR3 DNA is TGTGCCAGCAGCTATAGGACAGGGGGCGGCTACGAGCAGTACTTC. Translation: CASSYRTGGGYEQYF. Full variable domain (missing parts from reference TRBV28 and TRBJ2-7): DVKVTQSSRYLVKRTGEKVFLECVQDMDHENMFWYRQDPGLGLRLIYFSYDVKMKEKGDIPEGYSVSREKKERFSLILESASTNQTSMYLCASSYRTGGGYEQYFGPGTRLTVT.

The J gene is TRBJ2-5, the V gene TRBV24-1, with TRBD1 matching 8 bases. V dropped 9 bases and J dropped 5; count of bases not matched to a gene: 7. The CDR3 runs 13 residues. The germline V gene encodes CDR1 KGHDR and CDR2 SFDVKD. The CDR3 DNA reads as TGTGCCACCTCTCAGGGGGCTTATGAGACCCAGTACTTC. Translation gives CATSQGAYETQYF.

The chain uses TRBV18 and TRBJ1-4; D gene ambiguous. This CDR3 spans 14 amino acids. CDR1 and CDR2 (germline): KGHSH, LQKENI. V was clipped by 4 bases and J by 4 bases, with 10 bases between them. The CDR3 protein is CASSLALVNEKLFF. CDR3 bases: TGTGCCAGCTCACTCGCCTTAGTTAATGAAAAACTGTTTTTT.

CDR3 residues: CASSLGVGGYTF. The CDR3, as DNA: TGTGCCAGCAGCTTAGGGGTCGGGGGCTACACCTTC. This rearrangement joins TRBV7-2 to TRBJ1-2; D gene unclear. Per germline, CDR1 SGHTA and CDR2 FQGNSA. Trimming pared 1 base from V and 8 bases from J, leaving 8 bases between. The CDR3 is 12 residues long.

This clone was observed once. The rearrangement links TRBV18 to TRBJ2-7, with D hard to call. Per germline, CDR1 KGHSH and CDR2 LQKENI. The CDR3 extends over 11 amino acids. V was trimmed by 3 bases and J by 6 bases, leaving 6 bases between them. The CDR3 loop is CASSPGSEQYF. CDR3 sequence (DNA): TGTGCCAGCTCACCCGGTAGCGAGCAGTACTTC.

This clone was seen many times. The rearrangement joins TRBV27 to TRBJ2-7; tentatively, D is TRBD1 (5 bases). This CDR3 spans 11 amino acids. CDR1 and CDR2 from the germline V gene are MNHEY and SMNVEV (reference sequence). V gave up 5 bases and J gave up 6 bases, with 8 bases separating them. The DNA for the CDR3 is TGTGCCAGCAGTAATAGGGGCGAGCAGTACTTC. The encoded protein is CASSNRGEQYF.

This clone occurred once. The CDR3 DNA sequence: TGTGCCAGCAGTGATCCGGGACAGGGCCACGGGGAGCTGTTTTTT. Protein: CASSDPGQGHGELFF. V gene TRBV25-1 combines with J gene TRBJ2-2, with 9 bases aligning to TRBD1. Germline CDR1 and CDR2: MGHDK and SYGVNS. With V trimmed by 3 bases and J by 7 bases, 6 bases remained unmatched. The CDR3 runs 15 residues. The variable domain in full, with the rest retrieved from reference TRBV25-1 and TRBJ2-2, is EADIYQTPRYLVIGTGKKITLECSQTMGHDKMYWYQQDPGMELHLIHYSYGVNSTEKGDLSSESTVSRIRTEHFPLTLESARPSHTSQYLCASSDPGQGHGELFFGEGSRLTVL.

The V call is TRBV5-6, the J call TRBJ1-4, with a weak D call TRBD1 (5 bases). Trimming shortened V by 1 base and J by 1 base, and 8 bases separated the two germline ends. This CDR3 is 15 amino acids long. Germline V lookup: CDR1 SGHDT, CDR2 YYEEEE. The CDR3 DNA sequence: TGTGCCAGCAGCTTGTTTGACAGAACTAATGAAAAACTGTTTTTT. This gives the protein CASSLFDRTNEKLFF.

The V call is TRBV19, the J call TRBJ1-4; possibly TRBD1 for D (6 bases). The germline CDR1 and CDR2 sequences are LNHDA and SQIVND (reference sequence). The CDR3 covers 15 residues. The germline V and J ends were trimmed by 7 bases and 4 bases, with 16 bases remaining between them. Here the CDR3 reads CASTNQGTLNEKLFF. As DNA, the CDR3 is TGTGCCAGTACGAACCAGGGGACCCTTAATGAAAAACTGTTTTTT.

The V call is TRBV18, the J call TRBJ1-5; tentative D call: TRBD1 (5 bases). CDR3 length equals 15 residues. Germline CDR1 is KGHSH and CDR2 is LQKENI. V was clipped by 3 bases and J by 4 bases, with 13 bases between them. CDR3 in amino acids: CASSPGRTMNQPQHF. CDR3 DNA: TGTGCCAGCTCACCGGGCAGGACAATGAATCAGCCCCAGCATTTT. The full variable domain, its missing parts supplied by reference TRBV18 and TRBJ1-5, is NAGVMQNPRHLVRRRGQEARLRCSPMKGHSHVYWYRQLPEEGLKFMVYLQKENIIDESGMPKERFSAEFPKEGPSILRIQQVVRGDSAAYFCASSPGRTMNQPQHFGDGTRLSIL.

The chain combines TRBV15 with TRBJ2-7, with a weak D call TRBD2 (6 bases). This CDR3 has 15 residues. V was pared by 5 bases and J by 3 bases, with 17 bases between. Germline CDR1 LNHNV, CDR2 YYDKDF (reference sequence). The CDR3, as DNA: TGTGCCACCAGCCCGGCCGGGGGAGACCTCTACGAGCAGTACTTC. Amino acid sequence: CATSPAGGDLYEQYF.

The gene calls are TRBV6-4 and TRBJ1-4; 7 bases align to TRBD1. There are 14 residues in the CDR3. V lost 5 bases to trimming and J lost 5 bases; unmatched junction nucleotides: 5. The germline V gene has CDR1 MRHNA and CDR2 SNTAGT. The CDR3 spells CASSWTGWNEKLFF. The CDR3 DNA reads as TGTGCCAGCAGTTGGACAGGCTGGAATGAAAAACTGTTTTTT.

This chain joins TRBV24-1 and TRBJ2-1; 9 bases are a match to TRBD1. Germline V lookup: CDR1 KGHDR, CDR2 SFDVKD. The CDR3 covers 14 residues. V lost 9 bases to trimming and J lost 7 bases; unmatched junction nucleotides: 9. CDR3 in amino acids: CATGGDRVRNEQFF. The CDR3, as DNA: TGTGCCACCGGAGGGGACAGGGTGAGGAATGAGCAGTTCTTC.

This sequence joins TRBV19 and TRBJ1-4, with D maybe TRBD1 (5 bases). In germline, CDR1 is LNHDA, CDR2 SQIVND (reference sequence). The CDR3 length is 19 residues. Trimming removed 9 bases from V and 0 bases from J, with 26 bases in between. In DNA form, the CDR3 reads TGTGCCAGACCGAGGCGGGGGAGGGGCGTAAAGGCAACTAATGAAAAACTGTTTTTT. The encoded protein is CARPRRGRGVKATNEKLFF.

The gene calls are TRBV28 and TRBJ2-6; D is possibly TRBD2 (6 bases). Trimming removed 2 bases from V and 2 bases from J, with 13 bases in between. The CDR3 totals 17 residues. The germline CDR1 and CDR2 sequences are MDHEN and SYDVKM. The CDR3 DNA sequence: TGTGCCAGCAGTTTAATTCGCGGGGCCCCTGGGGCCAACGTCCTGACTTTC. It yields the protein CASSLIRGAPGANVLTF.